What follows are 27 T cell receptor beta chains derived from one specimen sequenced in a study of OX40 agonist ivuxolimab in advanced cancers. The method was immunoSEQ multiplex PCR; TCRdb's version includes in-frame clones alone and lacks a portion of them. The sample carries 50,000 to 65,000 clones, 87% recorded once. Sequencing used CD4+ or CD8+ T cells sorted from blood, obtained in a trial of the OX40 agonist ivuxolimab. The receptors shown here come from an adult with an advanced solid tumor such as melanoma, head and neck, liver or kidney cancer.

As DNA, the CDR3 is TGTGCCAGCAGCCCTAGAGGGTCCGGGGAGCTGTTTTTT. This sequence encodes CASSPRGSGELFF. This rearrangement joins TRBV11-2 to TRBJ2-2; possible D gene TRBD2, 5 bases. The V gene's germline CDR1 is SGHAT and CDR2 FQNNGV. The CDR3 is 13 amino acids. V dropped 5 bases and J dropped 6 bases, with 10 bases sitting between them.

This chain links TRBV5-5 with TRBJ1-1; D is undetermined. The CDR3 length is 15 residues. V lost 3 bases and J lost 4, with 16 bases in between. Germline-derived CDR1 and CDR2 are SGHKS and YYEKEE (reference sequence). CDR3 amino acids: CASSSTYLGSTEAFF. CDR3 coding DNA: TGTGCCAGCAGCTCGACCTATCTAGGAAGCACTGAAGCTTTCTTT.

The chain combines TRBV6-4 with TRBJ2-1; maybe TRBD1 (6 bases). Germline V gene data show CDR1 as MRHNA and CDR2 as SNTAGT. V lost 3 bases to trimming and J lost 11 bases, with 11 bases between them. CDR3 size: 12 residues. This chain's CDR3 is CASSENGQQQFF. CDR3 in DNA: TGTGCCAGCAGTGAAAACGGACAGCAGCAGTTCTTC.

On this clone itself: The sample holds other DNA sequences that translate to the same CDR3. The chain uses TRBV10-3 and TRBJ1-1; D gene ambiguous. This CDR3 has 13 residues. Deletions cut 4 bases from V and 2 bases from J, with 8 bases between. Per the germline V gene, CDR1 is ENHRY and CDR2 is SYGVKD. CDR3 nucleotide sequence: TGTGCCATCAGTGGTCAAGGTAACACTGAAGCTTTCTTT. Translation: CAISGQGNTEAFF.

The chain recombines TRBV9 with TRBJ1-2; D is unclear. Trimming left V 3 bases short and J 4 bases short, with 4 bases between. CDR1 is SGDLS, CDR2 YYNGEE, per germline. The CDR3 loop spans 11 amino acids. Here the CDR3 reads CASSDSYGYTF. CDR3 coding DNA: TGTGCCAGCAGCGACAGCTATGGCTACACCTTC.

The count of this clone is one. The chain employs TRBV29-1 and TRBJ2-7, with 8 nucleotides matching TRBD1. Germline loops: CDR1 SQVTM, CDR2 ANQGSEA. The CDR3 is 15 amino acids. J lost 5 bases, V lost 6 bases, and 15 bases had no gene match. CDR3 sequence reads: CSVQRTGTGPNEQYF. CDR3 DNA sequence: TGCAGCGTACAAAGAACGGGGACAGGCCCCAACGAGCAGTACTTC.

Notes on this clone: This specimen includes other DNA sequences encoding the same CDR3. The V gene is TRBV18, the J gene TRBJ1-1; TRBD1 is a possible D gene (6 bases). Trimming pared 4 bases from V and 1 base from J, leaving 7 bases between. Germline lookup yields CDR1 KGHSH and CDR2 LQKENI. The CDR3 contains 13 residues. Here the CDR3 reads CASSQGQNTEAFF. The CDR3 nucleotides read TGTGCCAGCTCACAGGGACAGAACACTGAAGCTTTCTTT.

This clone appeared a few times. This sequence joins TRBV6-1 and TRBJ2-1; 10 nucleotides agree with TRBD2. CDR1 and CDR2 from the germline V gene are MNHNS and SASEGT. The J segment lost 6 bases and the V segment lost 8 bases, leaving 10 bases of the junction unmatched. The CDR3 extends over 15 amino acids. The CDR3 reads CASGRGTSAFNEQFF. The CDR3, as DNA: TGTGCCAGCGGACGGGGGACTAGCGCATTCAATGAGCAGTTCTTC.

The chain recombines TRBV6-1 with TRBJ1-1, with 8 bases identical to TRBD1. CDR3 length: 14 residues. Per the germline V gene, CDR1 is MNHNS and CDR2 is SASEGT. J lost 4 bases, V lost 6 bases, and 7 bases had no gene match. The CDR3 sequence: CASRLGQGGTEAFF. CDR3 DNA sequence: TGTGCCAGCAGACTAGGACAGGGAGGCACTGAAGCTTTCTTT.

The chain carries TRBV18 and TRBJ2-7; 7 nucleotides agree with TRBD1. The V gene's germline CDR1 is KGHSH and CDR2 LQKENI. This CDR3 has 14 amino acids. The V and J ends lost 0 bases and 3 bases, in that order; junction bases with no gene match: 2. The CDR3 reads CASSPPNRGYEQYF. The CDR3 bases are TGTGCCAGCTCACCACCGAACAGGGGCTACGAGCAGTACTTC.

The chain recombines TRBV4-2 with TRBJ1-4, with D possibly matching TRBD1 (5 bases). The germline V gene has CDR1 LGHNA and CDR2 YNFKEQ. This CDR3 has 14 residues. The germline V and J ends were trimmed by 0 bases and 7 bases, with 9 bases remaining between them. In DNA form, the CDR3 reads TGTGCCAGCAGCCAAGAGACCGGGGGTGAAAAACTGTTTTTT. Protein: CASSQETGGEKLFF.

The chain employs TRBV28 and TRBJ1-2; 10 positions agree with TRBD1. CDR1 and CDR2 from the germline V gene are MDHEN and SYDVKM. The CDR3 contains 15 residues. V shed 1 base, J shed 7 bases, and the junction held 6 bases outside the gene matches. The CDR3 DNA follows: TGTGCCAGCAGTTTATCCGACAGGGGGCACGGTGGCTACACCTTC. Translated, it gives CASSLSDRGHGGYTF.

This rearrangement joins TRBV19 to TRBJ1-2, with 7 bases identical to TRBD1. Trimming removed 4 bases from V and 8 bases from J; junction bases left unmatched: 10. The CDR3 spans 14 residues. The germline gives CDR1 LNHDA, CDR2 SQIVND (reference sequence). The CDR3 spells CASSNTGVKKGYTF. The CDR3 nucleotides are TGTGCCAGTAGTAACACAGGGGTTAAAAAAGGCTACACCTTC.

The chain couples TRBV2 to TRBJ2-5; 10 bases are a match to TRBD2. V trimming: 7 bases; J trimming: 1 base; junction bases outside the gene matches: 15. Germline values: CDR1 SNHLY, CDR2 FYNNEI. This CDR3 is built from 18 residues. In DNA, the CDR3 is TGTGCCAGCACTGCTTGGTTAGGGGGACTAGCGAGCCAAGAGACCCAGTACTTC. Encoded protein: CASTAWLGGLASQETQYF.

The chain uses TRBV6-4 and TRBJ2-2, with D uncertain. CDR1 is MRHNA and CDR2 is SNTAGT in the germline V gene. The V and J ends lost 6 bases and 1 base respectively, with 9 bases between them. The CDR3 has 14 residues. The CDR3 sequence is CASRPQLNTGELFF. The CDR3 bases are TGTGCCAGCAGGCCACAGCTGAACACCGGGGAGCTGTTTTTT.

The J gene is TRBJ2-3, the V gene TRBV5-6; 7 bases map to TRBD1. The CDR3 is 15 amino acids. Germline lookup yields CDR1 SGHDT and CDR2 YYEEEE. Losses at the gene ends were 5 bases for V and 5 bases for J; bases not matched to a gene: 11. The CDR3 DNA is TGTGCCAGCAGTCCCTCCGGCACAGGGGTAGATACGCAGTATTTT. Amino acid sequence: CASSPSGTGVDTQYF. Combining the CDR3 with reference TRBV5-6 and TRBJ2-3 gives the whole variable domain DAGVTQSPTHLIKTRGQQVTLRCSPKSGHDTVSWYQQALGQGPQFIFQYYEEEERQRGNFPDRFSGHQFPNYSSELNVNALLLGDSALYLCASSPSGTGVDTQYFGPGTRLTVL.

The gene calls are TRBV7-9 and TRBJ1-2; D remains unclear. This CDR3 is 15 amino acids long. V was pared by 2 bases and J by 5 bases, with 15 bases between. Germline CDR1 and CDR2: SEHNR and FQNEAQ (reference sequence). The CDR3 sequence: CASSLMLSGRYGYTF. DNA of the CDR3: TGTGCCAGCAGCTTAATGTTATCAGGCCGGTATGGCTACACCTTC.

The J gene is TRBJ1-2, the V gene TRBV2; D is undetermined. V was shortened by 4 bases and J by 8 bases, with 11 bases between the two germline ends. Germline V lookup: CDR1 SNHLY, CDR2 FYNNEI. The CDR3 is made up of 12 amino acids. CDR3 sequence reads: CASSVSGVGYTF. DNA of the CDR3: TGTGCCAGCAGTGTTTCTGGGGTAGGCTACACCTTC.

The V gene is TRBV5-4, the J gene TRBJ2-2, with TRBD2 matching 14 bases. CDR1 SGHNT and CDR2 YYREEE come from the germline V gene (reference sequence). V was pared by 4 bases and J by 5 bases, with 4 bases of the junction left unmatched. The CDR3 has 16 residues. The CDR3 reads CASSLGLAGGTGELFF. The CDR3 nucleotides read TGTGCCAGCAGCCTAGGACTAGCGGGAGGAACCGGGGAGCTGTTTTTT.

This clone was counted a few times. V gene TRBV30 combines with J gene TRBJ2-5; no clear D gene. The V gene's germline CDR1 is GTSNPN and CDR2 SVGIG (reference sequence). CDR3 length: 14 amino acids. With 2 bases removed from V and 4 bases from J, the gap between germline ends came to 14 bases. The CDR3 DNA is TGTGCCTGGAGTATCGGTCAGACCAGAGAGACCCAGTACTTC. It is translated as CAWSIGQTRETQYF.

This clone has just one count. The chain couples TRBV5-1 to TRBJ1-6; D gene ambiguous. V lost 0 bases to trimming and J lost 7 bases, with 8 bases between them. The CDR3 covers 14 residues. Germline lookup yields CDR1 SGHRS and CDR2 YFSETQ. The CDR3 protein is CASSLGQKNSPLHF. The CDR3, as DNA: TGCGCCAGCAGCTTGGGGCAGAAAAATTCACCCCTCCACTTT.

The J gene is TRBJ1-4, the V gene TRBV5-3; D is possibly TRBD1 (5 bases). TRBV5-3 is designated an ORF whose function remains uncertain. This CDR3 has 18 amino acids. The germline V and J ends were trimmed by 6 bases and 3 bases, with 24 bases remaining between them. CDR3 coding DNA: TGTGCCAGAACAAAGTTAATACAAGGGGCGTTAGCTAATGAAAAACTGTTTTTT. Encoded protein: CARTKLIQGALANEKLFF.

This clone was seen a single time. The chain has TRBV5-4 and TRBJ1-3; D gene unclear. The CDR3 runs to 15 residues. CDR1 is SGHNT, CDR2 YYREEE, per germline (reference sequence). Trimming stripped 3 bases from V and 0 bases from J, with 10 bases between. As DNA, the CDR3 is TGTGCCAGCAGCTGGTCCGGGTCCTCTGGAAACACCATATATTTT. Translated, it gives CASSWSGSSGNTIYF.

This sequence joins TRBV7-6 and TRBJ2-2; 7 nucleotides line up with TRBD1. CDR1 is SGHVS and CDR2 is FNYEAQ in the germline V gene. The trim removed 3 bases at V and 2 bases at J, leaving 3 bases unmatched. This CDR3 has 15 residues. The CDR3 reads CASSLGQLNTGELFF. CDR3 bases: TGTGCCAGCAGCTTGGGACAGCTAAACACCGGGGAGCTGTTTTTT.

The gene calls are TRBV4-2 and TRBJ1-4; D gene ambiguous. Trimming left V 0 bases short and J 6 bases short, with 8 bases between. CDR3 length: 14 residues. Germline V lookup: CDR1 LGHNA, CDR2 YNFKEQ. The CDR3 region has the DNA TGTGCCAGCAGCCAAGATTTGCCTTATGAAAAACTGTTTTTT. Protein sequence: CASSQDLPYEKLFF.

The chain recombines TRBV11-2 with TRBJ2-1; 15 nucleotides line up with TRBD2. V was pared by 5 bases and J by 6 bases, with 2 bases of the junction left unmatched. The CDR3 consists of 15 residues. In germline, CDR1 is SGHAT, CDR2 FQNNGV. The CDR3 loop reads CASSTGLAGGNEQFF. The CDR3 nucleotides are TGTGCCAGCAGCACGGGACTAGCGGGAGGCAATGAGCAGTTCTTC.

The chain combines TRBV10-2 with TRBJ2-2, with TRBD2 as a possible D gene (6 bases). The V gene lost 8 bases and the J gene lost 8 bases, with 12 bases spanning the gap. Germline lookup yields CDR1 WSHSY and CDR2 SAAADI. The CDR3 runs 12 residues. CDR3 in DNA: TGCGCCAGCCAACGGGAGTCTGGGGAGCTGTTTTTT. This gives the protein CASQRESGELFF.